These 19 T cell receptor beta chains share one sample of origin, sequenced in a study of identical twins. Each CDR3 protein is one row after TCRdb ran MiXCR on the 5' RACE reads. Of approximately 190,000 distinct CDR3 sequences detected, less than 20% appear once; the ten largest clones hold 40% to 45%. In addition, the sample was reused for a study of T cells expressing NK-cell markers.

The sample consisted of CD8+ T cells sorted from blood. The source is a young woman in good health.

This clonotype was counted between two and nine times. The V gene is TRBV29-1, the J gene TRBJ1-1; D is undetermined. Germline CDR1 is SQVTM and CDR2 is ANQGSEA. The CDR3 runs to 11 residues. V lost 1 base and J lost 4, with 4 bases in between. For the CDR3, the DNA is TGCAGCGTTGAAGGGCCCACTGAAGCTTTCTTT. Translation gives CSVEGPTEAFF.

This clonotype was detected only a few times. The chain links TRBV29-1 to TRBJ2-3, with D tentatively TRBD1 or TRBD2 (5 bases each). V was trimmed by 2 bases and J by 0 bases, leaving 12 bases between them. Germline values: CDR1 SQVTM, CDR2 ANQGSEA. The CDR3 spans 15 residues. The CDR3 sequence is CSVEFGRDSTDTQYF. CDR3 DNA sequence: TGCAGCGTTGAATTCGGCCGGGACAGCACAGATACGCAGTATTTT.

This clonotype occurred a few times. This sequence joins TRBV7-2 and TRBJ2-1; 7 bases match TRBD2. The J segment lost 5 bases and the V segment lost 2 bases, leaving 3 bases of the junction unmatched. The CDR3 loop spans 14 amino acids. Germline V gives CDR1 SGHTA, CDR2 FQGNSA. The chain's CDR3 is CASSLFLADNEQFF. The DNA of the CDR3 is TGTGCCAGCAGCTTATTTCTAGCGGACAATGAGCAGTTCTTC.

The chain recombines TRBV20-1 with TRBJ2-1; TRBD2 matches 10 bases. The CDR3 spans 15 residues. Per the germline V gene, CDR1 is DFQATT and CDR2 is SNEGSKA (reference sequence). J lost 3 bases, V lost 1 base, and 3 bases had no gene match. The CDR3 DNA follows: TGCAGTGCTAGAGCAGCGGGAGGGGTCTACAATGAGCAGTTCTTC. It specifies CSARAAGGVYNEQFF.

The genes are TRBV28 and TRBJ2-5; D remains ambiguous. V shed 7 bases and J shed 5 bases, with 20 bases lying between them. Germline V CDR1 and CDR2: MDHEN, SYDVKM. CDR3 length equals 15 residues. CDR3 bases: TGTGCCAGCAAACAGCGCCCCCGCGGTAAGGAGACCCAGTACTTC. It is translated as CASKQRPRGKETQYF.

The V gene is TRBV15, the J gene TRBJ2-5; D may be TRBD1 or TRBD2 (6 bases each). CDR1 and CDR2 from the germline V gene are LNHNV and YYDKDF (reference sequence). The V and J ends lost 2 bases and 4 bases respectively, with 11 bases between them. There are 14 residues in the CDR3. The CDR3 coding sequence is TGTGCCACCAGCAGACATGAGGGGGGAGAGACCCAGTACTTC. Protein: CATSRHEGGETQYF.

The chain couples TRBV3-1 to TRBJ2-7; D might be TRBD1 or TRBD2, each matching 5 bases. The germline V and J ends were trimmed by 4 bases and 3 bases, with 16 bases remaining between them. This CDR3 is built from 15 residues. Germline V gene sequence: CDR1 LGHDT, CDR2 YNNKEL (reference sequence). Here the CDR3 reads CASSPLGTGDYEQYF. CDR3 coding DNA: TGTGCCAGCAGCCCTTTAGGGACCGGTGACTACGAGCAGTACTTC.

Comments on this clonotype: One end of the junction fails to match germline, which may point to a read error. This chain uses TRBV12-5 with TRBJ2-5; D is ambiguous. Germline V gene data show CDR1 as LGHNT and CDR2 as FRNRAP. The CDR3 runs 14 residues. CDR3 amino acids: CASGLGPRQGTQYF. CDR3 in DNA: TGTGCTAGTGGTCTCGGACCGAGACAAGGGACCCAGTACTTC.

This clonotype has more than one count but fewer than ten. The CDR3 is CAWSVKWVVGETQYF. DNA of the CDR3: TGTGCCTGGAGTGTAAAGTGGGTTGTCGGAGAGACCCAGTACTTC. The rearrangement links TRBV30 to TRBJ2-5, with D unresolved. V was cut by 0 bases and J by 4 bases, with 15 bases left in between. Germline CDR1 reads GTSNPN; CDR2 reads SVGIG (reference sequence). The CDR3 spans 15 residues.

The J gene is TRBJ2-2, the V gene TRBV5-1; D ambiguous. The CDR3 covers 16 residues. Trimming removed 1 base from V and 1 base from J, with 11 bases in between. Per the germline V gene, CDR1 is SGHRS and CDR2 is YFSETQ. CDR3 in amino acids: CASSLIQSVNTGELFF. CDR3 DNA sequence: TGCGCCAGCAGCTTGATCCAGAGTGTGAACACCGGGGAGCTGTTTTTT.

The chain is built from TRBV7-9 and TRBJ2-5, with 7 bases identical to TRBD2. Trimming cost V 6 bases and J 9 bases; bases outside gene matches: 13. The CDR3 loop spans 14 amino acids. Germline loops: CDR1 SEHNR, CDR2 FQNEAQ (reference sequence). The CDR3 DNA reads as TGTGCCAGCAGTAGGACTGAAAGCCGGGGGGCCCAGTACTTC. It specifies CASSRTESRGAQYF. Complete variable domain (other parts from reference TRBV7-9 and TRBJ2-5): DTGVSQNPRHKITKRGQNVTFRCDPISEHNRLYWYRQTLGQGPEFLTYFQNEAQLEKSRLLSDRFSAERPKGSFSTLEIQRTEQGDSAMYLCASSRTESRGAQYFGPGTRLLVL.

CDR3 nucleotide sequence: TGTGCCAGCTCACCTGCCCCCACTGAAGCTTTCTTT. Its translation: CASSPAPTEAFF. The V gene is TRBV18, the J gene TRBJ1-1; unclear D gene. The germline gives CDR1 KGHSH, CDR2 LQKENI. The CDR3 contains 12 residues. The V end was cut by 3 bases, the J end by 4 bases, with 6 bases between. The entire variable domain, with the rest obtained from reference TRBV18 and TRBJ1-1, is as follows: NAGVMQNPRHLVRRRGQEARLRCSPMKGHSHVYWYRQLPEEGLKFMVYLQKENIIDESGMPKERFSAEFPKEGPSILRIQQVVRGDSAAYFCASSPAPTEAFFGQGTRLTVV.

This clonotype came up a few times. The chain joins TRBV5-6 to TRBJ2-7, with no clear D. Trimming removed 5 bases at V and 3 bases at J, with 15 bases between. From germline, CDR1 is SGHDT and CDR2 YYEEEE. The CDR3 is 14 amino acids. CDR3 in amino acids: CASSSRPRLYEQYF. Here the CDR3 DNA reads TGTGCCAGCAGTTCCAGGCCCCGACTCTACGAGCAGTACTTC.

This clonotype appeared a few times. The J gene is TRBJ2-1, the V gene TRBV2; D is undetermined. This CDR3 contains 14 residues. V lost 3 bases, J lost 7 bases, and 13 bases lay in between. CDR1 is SNHLY, CDR2 FYNNEI, per germline. The CDR3 sequence is CASSDSKSVNEQFF. The CDR3 DNA sequence: TGTGCCAGCAGTGACAGCAAAAGTGTTAATGAGCAGTTCTTC.

At least ten counts were recorded for this clonotype. The chain combines TRBV4-3 with TRBJ1-1; D unresolved. CDR1 is LGHNA, CDR2 YSLEER, per germline. Trimming cost V 1 base and J 1 base, with 7 bases left between them. This CDR3 contains 14 residues. The CDR3, as DNA: TGCGCCAGCAGCCAAGTTGGCGGGAACACTGAAGCTTTCTTT. It is translated as CASSQVGGNTEAFF.

This clonotype was seen repeatedly, ten times or more. The chain recombines TRBV7-9 with TRBJ1-5; D is unclear. Germline assignment: CDR1 SEHNR and CDR2 FQNEAQ (reference sequence). The CDR3 runs to 15 residues. Trimming stripped 3 bases from V and 3 bases from J, with 12 bases between. This chain's CDR3 is CASSFLGATNQPQHF. CDR3 nucleotides: TGTGCCAGCAGCTTCCTCGGCGCTACCAATCAGCCCCAGCATTTT. The full variable domain, its missing parts supplied by reference TRBV7-9 and TRBJ1-5, is DTGVSQNPRHKITKRGQNVTFRCDPISEHNRLYWYRQTLGQGPEFLTYFQNEAQLEKSRLLSDRFSAERPKGSFSTLEIQRTEQGDSAMYLCASSFLGATNQPQHFGDGTRLSIL.

As for this clonotype: Germline is not matched at one junction end, which may reflect a read error. The V gene is TRBV3-1, the J gene TRBJ2-5; D not resolved. The CDR3 contains 14 residues. Germline-derived CDR1 and CDR2 are LGHDT and YNNKEL (reference sequence). CDR3 region: CASSQHPKKEIQYF. The CDR3 nucleotides read TGTGCCAGCAGCCAACACCCTAAAAAAGAGATCCAGTACTTC.

J is TRBJ2-7 and V is TRBV28; tentatively, D is TRBD1 (6 bases). CDR3 length: 15 amino acids. CDR1 is MDHEN, CDR2 SYDVKM, per germline. Trimming left V 5 bases short and J 2 bases short, with 16 bases between. CDR3 protein: CASSPGTLDPYEQYF. DNA of the CDR3: TGTGCCAGCAGTCCCGGGACATTAGACCCCTACGAGCAGTACTTC.

V gene TRBV12-3 or TRBV12-4 combines with J gene TRBJ2-2, with D perhaps TRBD1 (6 bases). V lost 4 bases and J lost 0, with 12 bases in between. This CDR3 is 16 amino acids long. In DNA form, the CDR3 reads TGTGCCAGCAGTTGGGACAATACCGCGAACACCGGGGAGCTGTTTTTT. Protein: CASSWDNTANTGELFF.